This TCR beta chain was recovered during a study of molecular identifiers for immune sequencing clone quantification. Deletions cut 2 bases from V and 4 bases from J, with 21 bases between. CDR3 length equals 16 residues. CDR1 and CDR2 from the germline V gene are DFQATT and SNEGSKA (reference sequence). A single record per CDR3 protein comes from TCRdb applying MiXCR to the PCR reads. The sample includes hundreds of thousands of distinct CDR3 sequences, about a quarter of them seen just once. The clonotype originates from a human donor in good health. Some libraries in this study had Jurkat cell RNA spiked in. The gene calls are TRBV20-1 and TRBJ2-7; TRBD2 might be the D (5 bases). Sequencing was done on a sample of naive CD8+ T cells from blood, with Jurkat cell RNA spiked in. The subset here: FACS-sorted CD8+CD4-CCR7+CD45RA+ naive T cells. The CDR3 here is CSARLPDSPLIYEQYF. DNA of the CDR3: TGCAGTGCTAGACTCCCGGACTCTCCACTGATTTACGAGCAGTACTTC.